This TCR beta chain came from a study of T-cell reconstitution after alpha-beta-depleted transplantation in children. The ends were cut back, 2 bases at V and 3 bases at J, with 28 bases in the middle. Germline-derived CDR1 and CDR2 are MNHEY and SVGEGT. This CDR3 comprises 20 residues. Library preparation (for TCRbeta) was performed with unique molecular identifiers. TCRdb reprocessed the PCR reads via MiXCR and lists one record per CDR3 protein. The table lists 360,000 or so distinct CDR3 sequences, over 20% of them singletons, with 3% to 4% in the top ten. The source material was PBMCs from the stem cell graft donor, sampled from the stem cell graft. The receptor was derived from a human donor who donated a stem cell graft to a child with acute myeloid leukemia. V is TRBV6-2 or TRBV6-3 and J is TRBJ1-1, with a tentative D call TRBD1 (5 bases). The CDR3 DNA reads TGTGCCAGCAGTTACCGTTTCGGCAGCGGGCTGGGGCGTAGGGACACTGAAGCTTTCTTT. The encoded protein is CASSYRFGSGLGRRDTEAFF.